The subject of this entry is one T cell receptor (beta chain). Its target is not known. The data are from a study of T cells expressing NK-cell markers. Study context: The authors sequenced eight donors, of whom seven were HCMV-seropositive and one was seronegative. Study results and caveats: Similarly, these clonotypes led the CD3+CD56-NKG2C+ fraction as well in a few donors.

TCRdb re-called the 5' RACE reads, yielding one record per CDR3 amino acid sequence without DNA. The ten most abundant clones cover almost 1.5% of a sample with a few hundred thousand distinct CDR3 sequences. CDR1 SGDLS and CDR2 YYNGEE come from the germline V gene. The CDR3 is 13 residues long. The chain combines TRBV9 with TRBJ2-1; TCRdb proposes TRBD2, but this gene call is untestable without DNA. This sequence originates from a woman between 45 and 65 years old in good health. Input material: blood T cells: a sorted CD56 or NKG2C T cell subset, CD4+ or CD8+ T cells, or bulk PBMC T cells (not recorded which). This CDR3 reads CASSVAQSGEQFF.